The text below deals with one T cell receptor beta chain. The iRepertoire nested amplicon-rescue multiplex PCR amplified TCR alpha and beta CDR3s from RNA. Each CDR3 protein gets one entry after TCRdb re-called the multiplex PCR reads with MiXCR. The data show 300,000 to 450,000 distinct CDR3 sequences, around 45% seen once. These data are taken from a study of glioma-infiltrating T cells. There are 15 residues in the CDR3. V lost 9 bases to trimming and J lost 5 bases, with 22 bases between them. The germline V gene has CDR1 KGHSH and CDR2 LQKENI. The sample comprised glioma tissue, nonneoplastic brain tissue, or PBMCs (not recorded which). The source of this sequence is a human donor with low-grade glioma or glioblastoma, undergoing nonglioma brain surgery, or in good health (not recorded which). The V gene is TRBV18, the J gene TRBJ1-1, with D perhaps matching TRBD1 (5 bases). Here the CDR3 DNA reads TGTGCCAGTCGGGGCGTGGCAGCCGCTTCGACTGAAGCTTTCTTT. Its protein is CASRGVAAASTEAFF. Filled out from reference TRBV18 and TRBJ1-1, the complete variable domain reads NAGVMQNPRHLVRRRGQEARLRCSPMKGHSHVYWYRQLPEEGLKFMVYLQKENIIDESGMPKERFSAEFPKEGPSILRIQQVVRGDSAAYFCASRGVAAASTEAFFGQGTRLTVV.